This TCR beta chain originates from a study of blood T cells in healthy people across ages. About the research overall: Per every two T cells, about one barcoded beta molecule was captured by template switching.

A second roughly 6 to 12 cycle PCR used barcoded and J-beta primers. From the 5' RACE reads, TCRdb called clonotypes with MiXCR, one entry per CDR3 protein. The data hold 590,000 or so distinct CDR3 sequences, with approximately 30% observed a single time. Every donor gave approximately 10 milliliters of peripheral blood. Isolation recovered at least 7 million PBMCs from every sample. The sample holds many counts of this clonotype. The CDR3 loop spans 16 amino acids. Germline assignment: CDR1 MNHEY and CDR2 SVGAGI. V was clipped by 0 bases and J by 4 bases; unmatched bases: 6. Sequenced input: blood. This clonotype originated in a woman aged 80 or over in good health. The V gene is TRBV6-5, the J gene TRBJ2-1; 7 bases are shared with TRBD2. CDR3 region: CASSYSGGDQYNEQFF. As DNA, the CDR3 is TGTGCCAGCAGTTACTCGGGGGGGGACCAATACAATGAGCAGTTCTTC.